The clone carrying this T cell receptor (beta chain) was counted only a few times. Its antigen is still unknown. The sample carries other DNA sequences with the same CDR3. This CDR3 region has 12 residues. Trimming took 6 bases from V and 1 from J, leaving 6 bases between them. Per the germline V gene, CDR1 is MDHEN and CDR2 is SYDVKM. These data are taken from a study of STAT5B mutations in CD4+ large granular lymphocyte leukemia. Study-wide results and limits: No patients shared main leukemic clonotypes, though roughly 27% appeared at low frequency elsewhere.

The table came from immunoSEQ multiplex PCR; TCRdb's copy has only in-frame clones and leaves some out. There are 25,000 to 40,000 clones in the sample; roughly 76% occur only once, and 4% to 4.5% lies in the top ten. J is TRBJ1-1 and V is TRBV28; tentative D call: TRBD1 (6 bases). Source material: CD4+ T cells from blood buffy coats. The receptor was derived from a human donor in good health. DNA of the CDR3: TGTGCCAGCAGGACAGGGAACACTGAAGCTTTCTTT. Protein product: CASRTGNTEAFF.